These 17 T cell receptor beta chains share one sample of origin, sequenced in a study of blood T cell repertoires in COVID-19. Clones were read by immunoSEQ multiplex PCR, and TCRdb kept only the in-frame ones, dropping some. The table shows under 250,000 clones, with approximately 87% occurring only once. Specimen: peripheral blood. These receptors were collected from a woman between 70 and 85 years old with active or convalescent COVID-19.

The chain joins TRBV3-1 (or the pseudogene TRBV3-2) to TRBJ1-1; weak D call: TRBD1 (5 bases). The V end lost 4 bases, the J end lost 3 bases, and 12 bases lay between the germline ends. Per germline, CDR1 LGHDT and CDR2 YNNKEL (reference sequence). The CDR3 runs to 14 residues. CDR3 protein: CASSRAGGDTEAFF. The CDR3 nucleotides are TGTGCCAGCAGCCGAGCGGGGGGGGACACTGAAGCTTTCTTT.

The chain couples TRBV5-1 to TRBJ2-2; TRBD1 agrees at 11 bases. Looked up from germline, CDR1 is SGHRS and CDR2 is YFSETQ. V trimming: 4 bases; J trimming: 5 bases; junction bases outside the gene matches: 4. The CDR3 totals 15 residues. CDR3 sequence reads: CASSRTGGDTGELFF. In DNA, the CDR3 is TGCGCCAGCAGCCGGACAGGGGGCGATACCGGGGAGCTGTTTTTT.

The genes are TRBV7-9 and TRBJ2-7, with 12 bases identical to TRBD2. The CDR3 loop spans 16 amino acids. V was pared by 6 bases and J by 2 bases, with 8 bases of the junction left unmatched. Germline values: CDR1 SEHNR, CDR2 FQNEAQ (reference sequence). CDR3 in amino acids: CASRSRTSGDPYEQYF. CDR3 DNA sequence: TGTGCCAGCAGATCTCGGACTAGCGGGGATCCCTACGAGCAGTACTTC. The whole variable domain, filled in from reference TRBV7-9 and TRBJ2-7, reads DTGVSQNPRHKITKRGQNVTFRCDPISEHNRLYWYRQTLGQGPEFLTYFQNEAQLEKSRLLSDRFSAERPKGSFSTLEIQRTEQGDSAMYLCASRSRTSGDPYEQYFGPGTRLTVT.

The chain joins TRBV5-4 to TRBJ2-7; 11 positions agree with TRBD1. V gave up 4 bases and J gave up 6 bases; unmatched junction bases: 9. The CDR3 is 15 amino acids. CDR1 and CDR2 (germline): SGHNT, YYREEE (reference sequence). CDR3 sequence (DNA): TGTGCCAGCAGCCAGGGACAGGGGGAGCGGGGCGAGCAGTACTTC. Its protein product is CASSQGQGERGEQYF.

The chain has TRBV10-1 and TRBJ2-2; 7 bases match TRBD1. Germline values: CDR1 WNHNN, CDR2 SYGVQD (reference sequence). J lost 3 bases, V lost 7 bases, and 5 bases had no gene match. This CDR3 has 14 amino acids. The CDR3 sequence: CASKPGTDTGELFF. The CDR3 DNA is TGCGCCAGCAAACCCGGGACAGACACCGGGGAGCTGTTTTTT.

The CDR3 DNA sequence: TGTGCCAGCAGCCAAGCGACGGGGGATCAGCCCCAGCATTTT. Protein: CASSQATGDQPQHF. The rearrangement links TRBV4-2 to TRBJ1-5, with D perhaps TRBD1 (5 bases). The germline V gene has CDR1 LGHNA and CDR2 YNFKEQ. Trimming took off 1 base at V and 5 bases at J, with 9 bases between the two ends. The CDR3 extends over 14 amino acids.

The genes are TRBV10-3 and TRBJ1-2; D possibly corresponds to TRBD1 (6 bases). This CDR3 has 13 residues. Looked up from germline, CDR1 is ENHRY and CDR2 is SYGVKD. V dropped 6 bases and J dropped 2 bases, with 10 bases sitting between them. DNA for the CDR3: TGTGCCATCAGCCTTCAGGGGAACTATGGCTACACCTTC. It encodes CAISLQGNYGYTF.

This clone occurred a few times. The chain recombines TRBV14 with TRBJ1-1, with D possibly matching TRBD1 (5 bases). This CDR3 spans 12 amino acids. V lost 5 bases to trimming and J lost 3 bases, with 7 bases between them. Germline V CDR1 and CDR2: SGHDN, FVKESK. DNA for the CDR3: TGTGCCAGCAGCGGGACTTACACTGAAGCTTTCTTT. Its translation is CASSGTYTEAFF.

The chain is built from TRBV7-2 and TRBJ1-4, with D unclear. Germline V gene data show CDR1 as SGHTA and CDR2 as FQGNSA. Deletions cut 0 bases from V and 7 bases from J, with 6 bases between. The CDR3 loop spans 13 amino acids. CDR3 in DNA: TGTGCCAGCAGCTTAGCGTATCCTGAAAAACTGTTTTTT. Its protein product is CASSLAYPEKLFF.

The V and J genes are TRBV6-5 and TRBJ2-7; D is perhaps TRBD2 (7 bases). Germline loops: CDR1 MNHEY, CDR2 SVGAGI. The CDR3 consists of 14 residues. Deletions cut 3 bases from V and 6 bases from J, with 15 bases between. CDR3 loop: CASSYGQGGGEQYF. The CDR3 DNA reads as TGTGCCAGCAGTTATGGGCAGGGAGGGGGCGAGCAGTACTTC.

The J gene is TRBJ2-5, the V gene TRBV11-2; 9 nucleotides align to TRBD2. V shed 3 bases, J shed 5 bases, and the junction held 4 bases outside the gene matches. Germline values: CDR1 SGHAT, CDR2 FQNNGV. This CDR3 region has 14 residues. The CDR3: CASSLSSGVETQYF. In DNA form, the CDR3 reads TGTGCCAGCAGCTTGTCTAGCGGGGTGGAGACCCAGTACTTC.

This chain links TRBV15 with TRBJ1-6, with D tentatively TRBD1 (5 bases). Trimming stripped 3 bases from V and 13 bases from J, with 19 bases between. Germline CDR1 LNHNV, CDR2 YYDKDF (reference sequence). This CDR3 has 15 residues. The CDR3: CATSSGTPGVGPLHF. The CDR3 coding sequence is TGTGCCACCAGCAGTGGCACCCCGGGGGTTGGCCCCCTCCACTTT.

V gene TRBV28 combines with J gene TRBJ2-3, with 7 bases aligning to TRBD2. The CDR3 runs to 13 residues. Germline CDR1 MDHEN, CDR2 SYDVKM. The V gene end was trimmed by 9 bases and the J gene end by 7 bases; junction bases not matched to a gene: 10. CDR3 region: CASSGGGRNTQYF. The CDR3 DNA sequence: TGTGCCAGTTCCGGCGGGGGTCGGAATACGCAGTATTTT.

This sequence joins TRBV7-9 and TRBJ1-1; D not certain. Between the trimmed V and J ends, which lost 1 base and 6 bases, there was a span of 9 bases. Per germline, CDR1 SEHNR and CDR2 FQNEAQ (reference sequence). This CDR3 contains 13 residues. Written as DNA, the CDR3 is TGTGCCAGCAGCTTAGTGGAGCAGTCTGAAGCTTTCTTT. As protein: CASSLVEQSEAFF.

This clone appeared a few times. J is TRBJ2-7 and V is TRBV28; possibly TRBD2 for D (5 bases). Between the trimmed V and J ends, which lost 9 bases and 2 bases, there was a span of 14 bases. Germline V lookup: CDR1 MDHEN, CDR2 SYDVKM. This CDR3 is built from 13 residues. The CDR3 is CASAGPPTYEQYF. For the CDR3, the DNA is TGTGCCAGTGCGGGCCCCCCCACCTACGAGCAGTACTTC. Together with reference TRBV28 and TRBJ2-7, the CDR3 gives the full variable domain: DVKVTQSSRYLVKRTGEKVFLECVQDMDHENMFWYRQDPGLGLRLIYFSYDVKMKEKGDIPEGYSVSREKKERFSLILESASTNQTSMYLCASAGPPTYEQYFGPGTRLTVT.

The V call is TRBV19, the J call TRBJ1-2; D remains unclear. Trimming pared 5 bases from V and 9 bases from J, leaving 16 bases between. Germline V gene lookup returns CDR1 LNHDA and CDR2 SQIVND (reference sequence). CDR3 size: 13 residues. CDR3 sequence (DNA): TGTGCCAGTAGTCCAGGACCCGCGGGAAGCTACACCTTC. It encodes CASSPGPAGSYTF.

The CDR3 nucleotides read TGTGCCAGCAGACAGGAACTCTACGAGCAGTACTTC. Amino acids: CASRQELYEQYF. This chain uses TRBV6-5 with TRBJ2-7; a weak D match, TRBD1 (5 bases). The CDR3 contains 12 residues. Germline V gene sequence: CDR1 MNHEY, CDR2 SVGAGI. V gave up 6 bases and J gave up 3 bases, with 9 bases separating them.